What follows are 16 T cell receptor beta chains derived from one specimen sequenced in a study of control samples from healthy donors and cancer patients. Some clones are missing from TCRdb's copy, which holds only in-frame ones; the method was immunoSEQ multiplex PCR. This sample yields just over 150,000 clones, of which approximately 93% are seen a single time; around 8.5% belongs to the top ten. Sequenced material: blood. Source of these receptors: a woman between 40 and 55 years old in good health.

Here the CDR3 DNA reads TGCGCCAGCAGCTTGGGACACCCCTACGAGCAGTACTTC. Translating gives CASSLGHPYEQYF. The rearrangement joins TRBV5-1 to TRBJ2-7; D is uncertain. Germline V gene data show CDR1 as SGHRS and CDR2 as YFSETQ. CDR3 length: 13 amino acids. Deletions cut 0 bases from V and 2 bases from J, with 6 bases between.

This clone was recorded only once. The rearrangement links TRBV3-1 (or the pseudogene TRBV3-2) to TRBJ1-6, with a tentative D call TRBD1 (5 bases). The CDR3 has 15 residues. Trimming removed 1 base at V and 10 bases at J, with 14 bases between. Looked up from germline, CDR1 is LGHDT and CDR2 is YNNKEL (reference sequence). CDR3 in DNA: TGTGCCAGCAGCCAAGCCAGCAGGGTTGGATCACCCCTCCACTTT. Amino acids: CASSQASRVGSPLHF.

V gene TRBV2 combines with J gene TRBJ1-2; 7 bases align to TRBD1. Germline loops: CDR1 SNHLY, CDR2 FYNNEI. The V and J ends lost 8 bases and 2 bases, in that order; junction bases with no gene match: 11. CDR3 length: 15 amino acids. The CDR3 loop reads CASPLRDSGNYGYTF. The CDR3 DNA reads TGTGCCAGCCCTCTCCGGGACAGTGGGAACTATGGCTACACCTTC.

This chain joins TRBV2 and TRBJ2-5, with a weak D call TRBD2 (6 bases). CDR3 length: 15 amino acids. Trimming took 2 bases from V and 5 from J, leaving 15 bases between them. From germline, CDR1 is SNHLY and CDR2 FYNNEI. CDR3 DNA sequence: TGTGCCAGCAGTGAAAGGAGGGTTAGGACGGAGACCCAGTACTTC. Protein sequence: CASSERRVRTETQYF.

The genes are TRBV24-1 and TRBJ2-2; 7 bases fit TRBD1. V lost 3 bases and J lost 3; bases outside the gene matches: 9. This CDR3 spans 17 amino acids. Germline CDR1 reads KGHDR; CDR2 reads SFDVKD. The CDR3 is CATSDRRTGGYTGELFF. The CDR3 DNA is TGTGCCACCAGTGATCGAAGGACAGGCGGTTACACCGGGGAGCTGTTTTTT.

This rearrangement joins TRBV10-3 to TRBJ1-3; maybe TRBD1 (6 bases). The CDR3 is made up of 15 amino acids. The V gene lost 6 bases and the J gene lost 0 bases, with 12 bases spanning the gap. Germline V gene sequence: CDR1 ENHRY, CDR2 SYGVKD. CDR3 region: CAISLTGPSGNTIYF. The CDR3 DNA is TGTGCCATCAGCCTAACAGGGCCCTCTGGAAACACCATATATTTT.

The chain employs TRBV5-1 and TRBJ1-1; no firm D call. Trimming removed 0 bases from V and 1 base from J, with 10 bases in between. Germline CDR1 SGHRS, CDR2 YFSETQ. This CDR3 has 15 residues. This chain's CDR3 is CASSLGYGENTEAFF. As DNA, the CDR3 is TGCGCCAGCAGCTTGGGCTACGGTGAGAACACTGAAGCTTTCTTT. The variable domain in full, with the rest retrieved from reference TRBV5-1 and TRBJ1-1, is KAGVTQTPRYLIKTRGQQVTLSCSPISGHRSVSWYQQTPGQGLQFLFEYFSETQRNKGNFPGRFSGRQFSNSRSEMNVSTLELGDSALYLCASSLGYGENTEAFFGQGTRLTVV.

Here the CDR3 DNA reads TGTGCCAGCAGCTTGGTGGGGGGGCATCAGCCCCAGCATTTT. This gives the protein CASSLVGGHQPQHF. The gene calls are TRBV5-6 and TRBJ1-5; D is perhaps TRBD1 (6 bases). The V end was cut by 0 bases, the J end by 5 bases, with 9 bases between. This CDR3 is 14 amino acids long. CDR1 is SGHDT and CDR2 is YYEEEE in the germline V gene.

This sequence joins TRBV7-2 and TRBJ1-5; D perhaps matches TRBD1 (5 bases). The CDR3 runs to 13 residues. In germline, CDR1 is SGHTA, CDR2 FQGNSA. Trimming stripped 3 bases from V and 6 bases from J, with 9 bases between. CDR3 nucleotides: TGTGCCAGCAGCTTTGAGGGGATTCAGCCCCAGCATTTT. This codes for CASSFEGIQPQHF.

The chain couples TRBV28 to TRBJ1-4, with D possibly being TRBD1 (6 bases). Trimming removed 2 bases from V and 4 bases from J, with 14 bases in between. CDR1 is MDHEN and CDR2 is SYDVKM in the germline V gene. The CDR3 length is 16 residues. CDR3 loop: CASSLAGAAFNEKLFF. The CDR3 nucleotides read TGTGCCAGCAGTTTAGCGGGGGCAGCCTTTAATGAAAAACTGTTTTTT. The complete variable domain, with remaining parts taken from reference TRBV28 and TRBJ1-4, reads DVKVTQSSRYLVKRTGEKVFLECVQDMDHENMFWYRQDPGLGLRLIYFSYDVKMKEKGDIPEGYSVSREKKERFSLILESASTNQTSMYLCASSLAGAAFNEKLFFGSGTQLSVL.

This clone occurred once. V usage is TRBV2 and J usage is TRBJ2-7; unclear D gene. V dropped 0 bases and J dropped 2 bases, with 11 bases sitting between them. CDR3 length: 15 residues. The germline CDR1 and CDR2 sequences are SNHLY and FYNNEI. Here the CDR3 DNA reads TGTGCCAGCAGTGAAGCGGGGATTCTTGCCTACGAGCAGTACTTC. It specifies CASSEAGILAYEQYF. The complete variable domain, with remaining parts taken from reference TRBV2 and TRBJ2-7, reads EPEVTQTPSHQVTQMGQEVILRCVPISNHLYFYWYRQILGQKVEFLVSFYNNEISEKSEIFDDQFSVERPDGSNFTLKIRSTKLEDSAMYFCASSEAGILAYEQYFGPGTRLTVT.

The CDR3 loop reads CASSQTDRRGNEKLFF. The DNA of the CDR3 is TGTGCCAGCAGCCAAACGGACAGGCGGGGTAATGAAAAACTGTTTTTT. The gene calls are TRBV3-1 (or the pseudogene TRBV3-2) and TRBJ1-4, with 7 bases identical to TRBD1. Germline V lookup: CDR1 LGHDT, CDR2 YNNKEL (reference sequence). This CDR3 is built from 16 residues. The ends lost 2 bases at V and 4 bases at J; junction bases unmatched: 7.

The V call is TRBV7-2, the J call TRBJ2-5; 13 nucleotides align to TRBD2. Germline loops: CDR1 SGHTA, CDR2 FQGNSA. The CDR3 is 17 residues long. The V segment lost 3 bases and the J segment 4 bases; nucleotides outside the gene matches: 8. CDR3 amino acids: CASSFGLAGARVETQYF. CDR3 nucleotides: TGTGCCAGCAGCTTTGGACTAGCGGGAGCAAGAGTAGAGACCCAGTACTTC.

This rearrangement joins TRBV25-1 to TRBJ2-7; TRBD2 might be the D (5 bases). CDR3 size: 13 residues. Per germline, CDR1 MGHDK and CDR2 SYGVNS. The ends were cut back, 4 bases at V and 5 bases at J, with 12 bases in the middle. The CDR3 loop is CASSVTSSNEQYF. The DNA of the CDR3 is TGTGCCAGCAGTGTTACTAGTTCCAACGAGCAGTACTTC.

The chain has TRBV15 and TRBJ2-7; the match to TRBD2 covers 11 bases. The V gene end was trimmed by 0 bases and the J gene end by 9 bases; junction bases not matched to a gene: 10. CDR1 LNHNV and CDR2 YYDKDF come from the germline V gene (reference sequence). CDR3 length equals 16 residues. CDR3 residues: CATSRDEGLAGGMQYF. The CDR3 DNA follows: TGTGCCACCAGCAGAGATGAGGGCCTAGCGGGAGGAATGCAGTACTTC. Variable domain in full (rest from reference TRBV15 and TRBJ2-7): DAMVIQNPRYQVTQFGKPVTLSCSQTLNHNVMYWYQQKSSQAPKLLFHYYDKDFNNEADTPDNFQSRRPNTSFCFLDIRSPGLGDTAMYLCATSRDEGLAGGMQYFGPGTRLTVT.

This rearrangement joins TRBV11-2 to TRBJ1-4, with 8 bases that match TRBD1. The germline V gene has CDR1 SGHAT and CDR2 FQNNGV. The CDR3 runs 16 residues. Unmatched junction bases numbered 8, after V lost 6 bases and J lost 2 bases. The CDR3 here is CASSYNQGATNEKLFF. The CDR3 nucleotides are TGTGCCAGCAGTTACAATCAGGGGGCGACTAATGAAAAACTGTTTTTT.